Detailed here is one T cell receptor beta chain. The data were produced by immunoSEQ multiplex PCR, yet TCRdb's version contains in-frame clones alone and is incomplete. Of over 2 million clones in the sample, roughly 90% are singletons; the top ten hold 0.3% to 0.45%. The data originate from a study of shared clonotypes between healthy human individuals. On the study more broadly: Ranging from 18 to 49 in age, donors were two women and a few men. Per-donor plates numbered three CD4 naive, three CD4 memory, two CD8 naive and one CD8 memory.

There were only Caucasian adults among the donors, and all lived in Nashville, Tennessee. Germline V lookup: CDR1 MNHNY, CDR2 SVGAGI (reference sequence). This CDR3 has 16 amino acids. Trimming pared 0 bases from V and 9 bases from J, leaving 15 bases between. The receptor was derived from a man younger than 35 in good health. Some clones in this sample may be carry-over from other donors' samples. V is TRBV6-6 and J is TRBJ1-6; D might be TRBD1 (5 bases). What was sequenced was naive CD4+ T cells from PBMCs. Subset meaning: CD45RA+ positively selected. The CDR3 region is CASSYSAGGQVSPLHF. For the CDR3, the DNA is TGTGCCAGCAGTTACTCCGCGGGGGGTCAGGTTTCACCCCTCCACTTT.